This entry lists 2 T cell receptor beta chains sequenced from one sample in a study of shared clonotypes between healthy human individuals. Only in-frame clones appear in the TCRdb table, and some are missing; sequencing was by immunoSEQ multiplex PCR. This sample carries 1.5 million to 1.9 million clones, around 98% of them seen once, and the ten largest clones take roughly 0.42%. Material for sequencing was naive CD4+ T cells sorted from blood. Subset of the sample: CD45RA+ positively selected. The receptors originated from a man between 25 and 39 years old in good health.

The V call is TRBV5-1, the J call TRBJ1-4; D ambiguous. The CDR3 consists of 14 residues. Trimming took 4 bases from V and 8 from J, leaving 15 bases between them. Germline loops: CDR1 SGHRS, CDR2 YFSETQ. The DNA of the CDR3 is TGCGCCAGCAGCCGCTGGCCAGCCGGCGAAAAACTGTTTTTT. Amino acids: CASSRWPAGEKLFF.

The chain is built from TRBV25-1 and TRBJ1-2; no reliable D call. Trimming removed 4 bases at V and 7 bases at J, with 13 bases between. Germline-derived CDR1 and CDR2 are MGHDK and SYGVNS. The CDR3 spans 13 residues. The CDR3 reads CASSGGIGGGYTF. The CDR3 region has the DNA TGTGCCAGCAGTGGAGGGATTGGAGGTGGCTACACCTTC.